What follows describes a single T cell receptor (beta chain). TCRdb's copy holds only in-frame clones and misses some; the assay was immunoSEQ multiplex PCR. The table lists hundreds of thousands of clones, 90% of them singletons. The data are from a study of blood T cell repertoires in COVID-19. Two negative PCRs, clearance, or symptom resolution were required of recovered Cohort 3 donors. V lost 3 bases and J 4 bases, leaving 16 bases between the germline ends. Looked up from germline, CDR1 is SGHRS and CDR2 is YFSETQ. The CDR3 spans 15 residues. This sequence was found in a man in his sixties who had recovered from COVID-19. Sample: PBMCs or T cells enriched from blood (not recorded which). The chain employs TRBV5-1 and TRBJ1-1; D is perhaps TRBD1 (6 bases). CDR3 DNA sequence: TGCGCCAGCAGCTCGCAGGACCCAGGGGCCACTGAAGCTTTCTTT. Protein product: CASSSQDPGATEAFF.